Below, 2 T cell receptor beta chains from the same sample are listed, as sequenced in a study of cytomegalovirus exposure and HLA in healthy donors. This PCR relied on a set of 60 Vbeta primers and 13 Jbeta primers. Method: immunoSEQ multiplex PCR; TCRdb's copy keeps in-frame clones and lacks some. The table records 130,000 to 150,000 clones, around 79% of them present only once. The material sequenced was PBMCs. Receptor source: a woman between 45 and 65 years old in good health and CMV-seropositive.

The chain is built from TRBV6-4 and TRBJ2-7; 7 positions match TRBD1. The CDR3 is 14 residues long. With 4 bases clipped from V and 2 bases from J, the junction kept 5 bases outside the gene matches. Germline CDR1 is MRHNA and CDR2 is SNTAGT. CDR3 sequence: CASSAGTETYEQYF. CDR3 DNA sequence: TGTGCCAGCAGTGCTGGGACAGAGACCTACGAGCAGTACTTC.

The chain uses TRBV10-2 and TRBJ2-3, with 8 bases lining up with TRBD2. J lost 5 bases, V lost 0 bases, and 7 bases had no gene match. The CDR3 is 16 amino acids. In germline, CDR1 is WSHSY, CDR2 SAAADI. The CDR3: CASSESSRGVRDTQYF. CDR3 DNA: TGCGCCAGCAGTGAGTCATCGCGGGGGGTACGAGATACGCAGTATTTT.